Below are 10 T cell receptor beta chains sequenced from a single sample in a study of T cells after yellow fever vaccination. TCRdb re-called the 5' RACE reads with MiXCR, one entry per CDR3 protein. This sample has fewer than 100,000 distinct CDR3 sequences, with roughly 10% found just once. The sample here was CD8+ T cells not binding an NS4B(214-222) dextramer, sorted from PBMCs, taken approximately 15 days after the first yellow fever vaccination. These receptors were collected from a young man who received the YFV17D yellow fever vaccine.

This clonotype was observed a few times. The gene calls are TRBV7-9 and TRBJ2-3; TRBD1 matches at 7 bases. The V gene's germline CDR1 is SEHNR and CDR2 FQNEAQ (reference sequence). J was trimmed by 3 bases and V by 2 bases; bases with no gene match: 5. The CDR3 is 15 residues long. The CDR3, as DNA: TGTGCCAGCAGCTTACCGGGACAGAGTACAGATACGCAGTATTTT. As protein: CASSLPGQSTDTQYF.

The chain carries TRBV21-1 and TRBJ2-1; the D call TRBD1 from the table was never checked on the DNA. TRBV21-1 is tagged as a pseudogene. The CDR3 has 15 residues. Here the CDR3 DNA reads TGTGCCAACTATAGGTCGGGCAGGGACTACAATGAGCAGTTCTTC. It codes for CANYRSGRDYNEQFF.

This clonotype occurred a few times. The rearrangement links TRBV7-2 to TRBJ1-1, with D possibly matching TRBD1 (6 bases). CDR3 size: 16 residues. V was clipped by 5 bases and J by 3 bases, with 19 bases between them. Germline CDR1 SGHTA, CDR2 FQGNSA. CDR3 sequence reads: CASSLPTYRVDTEAFF. The CDR3 bases are TGTGCCAGCAGCCTGCCAACCTACAGGGTGGACACTGAAGCTTTCTTT. The variable domain in full, with the rest retrieved from reference TRBV7-2 and TRBJ1-1, is GAGVSQSPSNKVTEKGKDVELRCDPISGHTALYWYRQSLGQGLEFLIYFQGNSAPDKSGLPSDRFSAERTGGSVSTLTIQRTQQEDSAVYLCASSLPTYRVDTEAFFGQGTRLTVV.

This clonotype was seen a handful of times. The rearrangement uses TRBV6-1 and TRBJ1-2; D perhaps matches TRBD1 (6 bases). Trimming pared 6 bases from V and 5 bases from J, leaving 25 bases between. The germline CDR1 and CDR2 sequences are MNHNS and SASEGT. The CDR3 is 17 residues long. The DNA for the CDR3 is TGTGCCAGCAGGATCAATACAGGGTCGGGGATCGGTTATGGCTACACCTTC. Amino acids: CASRINTGSGIGYGYTF.

Only a few counts were recorded for this clonotype. The gene calls are TRBV12-3 or TRBV12-4 and TRBJ1-5; possibly TRBD1 for D (6 bases). Trimming shortened V by 3 bases and J by 3 bases, and 12 bases separated the two germline ends. There are 15 residues in the CDR3. CDR3 DNA: TGTGCCAGCAGTTTGTTACAGGGCAACAATCAGCCCCAGCATTTT. Protein product: CASSLLQGNNQPQHF.

Only a few counts were recorded for this clonotype. The chain has TRBV5-1 and TRBJ2-5; 9 bases align to TRBD1. Germline V gene lookup returns CDR1 SGHRS and CDR2 YFSETQ. The CDR3 extends over 15 amino acids. V was clipped by 4 bases and J by 3 bases; unmatched bases: 7. The CDR3 coding sequence is TGCGCCAGCAGCGGGGGACAGGGAGGTAAAGAGACCCAGTACTTC. It yields the protein CASSGGQGGKETQYF.

This clonotype turned up a few times. CDR3 DNA: TGTGCCAGCAGTCCCGCCTGGCAGGGACGCCAACGAACCGGGGAGCTGTTTTTT. Translating gives CASSPAWQGRQRTGELFF. The genes are TRBV12-3 or TRBV12-4 and TRBJ2-2, with D perhaps being TRBD1 or TRBD2 (5 bases each). V was pared by 5 bases and J by 5 bases, with 24 bases between. There are 18 residues in the CDR3.

This clonotype turned up a few times. The chain uses TRBV7-3 and TRBJ2-1, with 7 bases identical to TRBD1. Germline values: CDR1 SGHTA, CDR2 FQGTGA. This CDR3 comprises 15 residues. Trimming removed 1 base from V and 4 bases from J; junction bases left unmatched: 4. The CDR3 loop is CASSLIPGQYNEQFF. The CDR3 DNA reads as TGTGCCAGCAGCTTAATCCCGGGACAGTACAATGAGCAGTTCTTC.

The chain employs TRBV7-2 and TRBJ2-7; TRBD1 matches at 8 bases. Trimming took 0 bases from V and 2 from J; bases not matched to a gene: 3. This CDR3 region has 15 residues. Germline loops: CDR1 SGHTA, CDR2 FQGNSA. CDR3 DNA: TGTGCCAGCAGCTTAGCTGGGGACAGGACCTACGAGCAGTACTTC. Translation: CASSLAGDRTYEQYF.

This clonotype was counted only a few times. The chain employs TRBV7-6 and TRBJ2-2; 7 nucleotides agree with TRBD1. Germline trimming cut 5 bases from V and 4 bases from J; bases unmatched to any gene: 7. This CDR3 has 15 residues. Germline loops: CDR1 SGHVS, CDR2 FNYEAQ. Here the CDR3 DNA reads TGTGCCAGCAGCCAGACGACAGGGCCCACCGGGGAGCTGTTTTTT. Residues: CASSQTTGPTGELFF.